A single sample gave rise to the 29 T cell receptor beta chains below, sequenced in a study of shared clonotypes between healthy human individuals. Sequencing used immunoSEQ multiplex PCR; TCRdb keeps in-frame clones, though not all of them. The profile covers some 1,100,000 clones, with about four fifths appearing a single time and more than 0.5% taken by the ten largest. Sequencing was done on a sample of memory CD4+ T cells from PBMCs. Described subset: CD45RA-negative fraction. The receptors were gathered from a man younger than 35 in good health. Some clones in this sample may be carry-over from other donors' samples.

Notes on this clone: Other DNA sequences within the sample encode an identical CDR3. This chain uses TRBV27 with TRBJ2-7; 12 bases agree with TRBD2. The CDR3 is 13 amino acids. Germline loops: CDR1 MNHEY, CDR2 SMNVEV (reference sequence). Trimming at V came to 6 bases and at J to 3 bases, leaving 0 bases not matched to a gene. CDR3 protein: CASRTSGSYEQYF. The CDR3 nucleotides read TGTGCCAGCAGGACTAGCGGGAGCTACGAGCAGTACTTC.

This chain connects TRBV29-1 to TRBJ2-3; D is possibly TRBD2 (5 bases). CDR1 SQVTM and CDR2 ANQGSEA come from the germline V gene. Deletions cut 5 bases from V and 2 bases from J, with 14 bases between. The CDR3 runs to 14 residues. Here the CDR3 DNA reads TGCAGCGTTAACGGGGTTGGGCTCACAGATACGCAGTATTTT. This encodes CSVNGVGLTDTQYF.

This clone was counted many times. CDR3 sequence: CASSPGGGAGVLTF. CDR3 DNA: TGTGCCAGCAGCCCTGGAGGTGGGGCCGGCGTCCTGACTTTC. The rearrangement joins TRBV7-8 to TRBJ2-6; the D gene could be TRBD1 or TRBD2 (5 bases each). Trimming shortened V by 5 bases and J by 12 bases, and 17 bases separated the two germline ends. This CDR3 has 14 residues. In germline, CDR1 is SGHVS, CDR2 FQNEAQ.

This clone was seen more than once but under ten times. This chain's CDR3 is CAVGTENEKLFF. CDR3 nucleotide sequence: TGTGCCGTCGGGACAGAGAATGAAAAACTGTTTTTT. The chain is built from TRBV10-3 and TRBJ1-4, with TRBD1 matching over 7 bases. The ends lost 11 bases at V and 5 bases at J; junction bases unmatched: 5. Germline V gene data show CDR1 as ENHRY and CDR2 as SYGVKD. The CDR3 is made up of 12 amino acids.

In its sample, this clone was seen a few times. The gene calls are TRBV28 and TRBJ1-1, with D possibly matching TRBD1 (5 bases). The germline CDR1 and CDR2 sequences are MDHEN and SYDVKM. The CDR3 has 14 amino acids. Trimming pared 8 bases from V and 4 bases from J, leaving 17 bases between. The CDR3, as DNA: TGTGCCAGCGGGCTGGTAGGGGTAGCCACTGAAGCTTTCTTT. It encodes CASGLVGVATEAFF.

CDR3 DNA sequence: TGTGCCAGCACCTCTGACACGTACGAGCAGTACTTC. It encodes CASTSDTYEQYF. The gene calls are TRBV2 and TRBJ2-7, with D unresolved. CDR1 SNHLY and CDR2 FYNNEI come from the germline V gene. Trimming took off 7 bases at V and 4 bases at J, with 11 bases between the two ends. This CDR3 has 12 amino acids.

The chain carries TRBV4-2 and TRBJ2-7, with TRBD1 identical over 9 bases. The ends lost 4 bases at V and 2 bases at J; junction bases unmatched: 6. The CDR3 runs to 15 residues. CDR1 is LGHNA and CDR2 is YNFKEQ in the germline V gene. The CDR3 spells CASSPGDRATYEQYF. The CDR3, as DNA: TGTGCCAGCAGCCCCGGGGACAGGGCAACCTACGAGCAGTACTTC.

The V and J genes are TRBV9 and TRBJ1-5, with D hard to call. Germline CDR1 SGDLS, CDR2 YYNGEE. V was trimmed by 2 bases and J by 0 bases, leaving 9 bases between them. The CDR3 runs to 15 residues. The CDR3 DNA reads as TGTGCCAGCAGCGTGACCGGGGATAGCAATCAGCCCCAGCATTTT. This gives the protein CASSVTGDSNQPQHF.

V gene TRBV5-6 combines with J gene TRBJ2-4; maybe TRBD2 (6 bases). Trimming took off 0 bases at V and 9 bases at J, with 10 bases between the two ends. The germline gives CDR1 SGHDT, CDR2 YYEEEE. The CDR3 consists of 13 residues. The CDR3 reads CASSLAEGSIQYF. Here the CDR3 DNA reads TGTGCCAGCAGCTTGGCGGAGGGAAGCATTCAGTACTTC.

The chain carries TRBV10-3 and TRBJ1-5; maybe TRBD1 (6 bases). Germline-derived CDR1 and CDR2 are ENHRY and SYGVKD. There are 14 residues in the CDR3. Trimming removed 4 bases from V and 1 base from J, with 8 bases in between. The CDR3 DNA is TGTGCCATCAGTGGGCAGGGGAGCAATCAGCCCCAGCATTTT. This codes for CAISGQGSNQPQHF.

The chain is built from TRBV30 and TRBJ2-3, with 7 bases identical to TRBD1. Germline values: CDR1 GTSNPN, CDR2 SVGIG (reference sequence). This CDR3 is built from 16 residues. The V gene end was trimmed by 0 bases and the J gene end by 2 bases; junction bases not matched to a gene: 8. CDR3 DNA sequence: TGTGCCTGGAGTGTAGGGGACAGAGACTTCACAGATACGCAGTATTTT. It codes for CAWSVGDRDFTDTQYF. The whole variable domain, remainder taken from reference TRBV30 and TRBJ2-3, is SQTIHQWPATLVQPVGSPLSLECTVEGTSNPNLYWYRQAAGRGLQLLFYSVGIGQISSEVPQNLSASRPQDRQFILSSKKLLLSDSGFYLCAWSVGDRDFTDTQYFGPGTRLTVL.

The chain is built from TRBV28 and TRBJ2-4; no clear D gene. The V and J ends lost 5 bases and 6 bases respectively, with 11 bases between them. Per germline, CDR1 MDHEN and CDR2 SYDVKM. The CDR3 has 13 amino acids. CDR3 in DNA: TGTGCCAGCAGTCCCCGCGGCAGAAACATTCAGTACTTC. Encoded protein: CASSPRGRNIQYF.

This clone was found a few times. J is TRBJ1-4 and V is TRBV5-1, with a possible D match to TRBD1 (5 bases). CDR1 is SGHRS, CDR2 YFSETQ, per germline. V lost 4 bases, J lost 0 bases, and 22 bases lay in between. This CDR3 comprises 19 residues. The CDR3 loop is CASSLGTAYATTTNEKLFF. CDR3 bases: TGCGCCAGCAGCCTCGGGACCGCCTATGCGACCACAACTAATGAAAAACTGTTTTTT.

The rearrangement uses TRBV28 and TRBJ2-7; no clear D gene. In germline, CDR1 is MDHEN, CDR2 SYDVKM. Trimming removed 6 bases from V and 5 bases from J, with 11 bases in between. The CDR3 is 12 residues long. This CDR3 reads CASSQRSDEQYF. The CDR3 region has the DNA TGTGCCAGCAGCCAAAGATCGGACGAGCAGTACTTC.

The CDR3 DNA reads TGTGCCAGCAGCTTGGCACGGGAGGAAAATGAGCAGTTCTTC. This sequence encodes CASSLAREENEQFF. V is TRBV7-3 and J is TRBJ2-1; 7 nucleotides match TRBD2. CDR3 length equals 14 residues. The germline gives CDR1 SGHTA, CDR2 FQGTGA. J lost 7 bases, V lost 3 bases, and 6 bases had no gene match.

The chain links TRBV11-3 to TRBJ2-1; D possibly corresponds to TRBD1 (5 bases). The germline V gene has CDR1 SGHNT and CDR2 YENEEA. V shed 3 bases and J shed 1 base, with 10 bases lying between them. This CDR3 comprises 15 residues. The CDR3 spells CASSFGAGSYNEQFF. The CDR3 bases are TGTGCCAGCAGCTTTGGTGCAGGGTCCTACAATGAGCAGTTCTTC.

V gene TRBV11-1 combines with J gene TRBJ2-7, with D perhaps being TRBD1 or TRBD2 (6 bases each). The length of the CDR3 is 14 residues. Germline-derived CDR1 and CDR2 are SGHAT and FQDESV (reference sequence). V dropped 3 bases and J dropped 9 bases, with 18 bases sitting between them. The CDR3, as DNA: TGTGCCAGCAGCTTGTCCTCGGGGGCCTCGGGGCAGTACTTC. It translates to CASSLSSGASGQYF.

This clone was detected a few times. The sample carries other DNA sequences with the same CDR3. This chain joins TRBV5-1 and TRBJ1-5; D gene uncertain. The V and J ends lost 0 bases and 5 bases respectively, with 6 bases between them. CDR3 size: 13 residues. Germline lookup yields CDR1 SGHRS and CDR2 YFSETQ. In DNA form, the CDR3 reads TGCGCCAGCAGCTTGGCCGGAGATCAGCCCCAGCATTTT. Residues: CASSLAGDQPQHF.

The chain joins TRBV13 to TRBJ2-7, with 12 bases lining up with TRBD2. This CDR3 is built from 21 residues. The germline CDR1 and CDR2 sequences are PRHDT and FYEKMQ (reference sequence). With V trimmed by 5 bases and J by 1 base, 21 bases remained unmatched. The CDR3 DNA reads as TGTGCCAGCAGCCAAAGCTCCCTAATTGGACTAGCGGGACGAAATTCCTACGAGCAGTACTTC. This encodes CASSQSSLIGLAGRNSYEQYF.

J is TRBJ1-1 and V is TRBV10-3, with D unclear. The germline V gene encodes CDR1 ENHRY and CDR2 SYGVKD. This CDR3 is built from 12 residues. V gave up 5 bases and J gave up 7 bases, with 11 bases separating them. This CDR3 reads CAISPNGNEAFF. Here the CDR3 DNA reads TGTGCCATCAGTCCGAACGGGAATGAAGCTTTCTTT.

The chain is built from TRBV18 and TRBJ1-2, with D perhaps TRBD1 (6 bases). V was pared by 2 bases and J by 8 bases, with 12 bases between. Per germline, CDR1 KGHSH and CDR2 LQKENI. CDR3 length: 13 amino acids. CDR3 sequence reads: CASSPAGAGGYTF. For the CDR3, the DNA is TGTGCCAGCTCACCAGCGGGGGCGGGCGGCTACACCTTC.

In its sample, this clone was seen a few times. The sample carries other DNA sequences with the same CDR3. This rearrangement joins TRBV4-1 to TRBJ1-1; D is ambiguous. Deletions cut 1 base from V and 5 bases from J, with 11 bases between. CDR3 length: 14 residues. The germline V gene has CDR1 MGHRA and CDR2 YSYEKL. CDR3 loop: CASSQVGSGTEAFF. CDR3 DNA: TGCGCCAGCAGCCAAGTCGGGTCGGGGACTGAAGCTTTCTTT.

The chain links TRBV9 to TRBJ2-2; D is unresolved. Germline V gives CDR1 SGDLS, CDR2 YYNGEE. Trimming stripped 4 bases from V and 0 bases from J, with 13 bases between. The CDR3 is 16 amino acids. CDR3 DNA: TGTGCCAGCAGCACCCCGACGCCCGCGAACACCGGGGAGCTGTTTTTT. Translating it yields CASSTPTPANTGELFF.

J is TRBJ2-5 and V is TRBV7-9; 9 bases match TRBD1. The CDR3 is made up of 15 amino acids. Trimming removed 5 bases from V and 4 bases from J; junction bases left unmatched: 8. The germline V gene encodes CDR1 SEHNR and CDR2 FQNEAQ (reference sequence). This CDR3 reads CASSRGQGGAETQYF. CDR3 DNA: TGTGCCAGCAGCCGGGGACAGGGTGGCGCAGAGACCCAGTACTTC. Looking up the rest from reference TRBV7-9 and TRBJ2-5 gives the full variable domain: DTGVSQNPRHKITKRGQNVTFRCDPISEHNRLYWYRQTLGQGPEFLTYFQNEAQLEKSRLLSDRFSAERPKGSFSTLEIQRTEQGDSAMYLCASSRGQGGAETQYFGPGTRLLVL.

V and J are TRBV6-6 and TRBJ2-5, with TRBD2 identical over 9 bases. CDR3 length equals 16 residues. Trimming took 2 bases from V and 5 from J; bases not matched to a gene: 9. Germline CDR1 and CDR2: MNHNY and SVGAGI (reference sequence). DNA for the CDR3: TGTGCCAGCAGTTACAGTCTAGCGGGGAATGGGGAGACCCAGTACTTC. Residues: CASSYSLAGNGETQYF.

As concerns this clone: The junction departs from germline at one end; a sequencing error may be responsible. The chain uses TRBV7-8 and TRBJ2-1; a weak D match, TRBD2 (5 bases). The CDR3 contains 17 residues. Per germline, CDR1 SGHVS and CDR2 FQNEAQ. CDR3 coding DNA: TGTGCCAGCAGATTAGAGGGTGGCACGTCGGCCTACAATGAGCAGTTCTTC. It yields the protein CASRLEGGTSAYNEQFF. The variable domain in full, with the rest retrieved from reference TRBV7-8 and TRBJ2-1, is GAGVSQSPRYKVAKRGQDVALRCDPISGHVSLFWYQQALGQGPEFLTYFQNEAQLDKSGLPSDRFFAERPEGSVSTLKIQRTQQEDSAVYLCASRLEGGTSAYNEQFFGPGTRLTVL.

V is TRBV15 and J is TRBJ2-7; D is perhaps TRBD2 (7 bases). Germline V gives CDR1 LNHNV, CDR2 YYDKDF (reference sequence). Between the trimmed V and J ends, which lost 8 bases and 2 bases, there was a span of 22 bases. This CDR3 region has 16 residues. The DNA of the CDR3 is TGTGCCACCTCTCCCGGGGCGGGGGCTGGCCCCTACGAGCAGTACTTC. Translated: CATSPGAGAGPYEQYF.

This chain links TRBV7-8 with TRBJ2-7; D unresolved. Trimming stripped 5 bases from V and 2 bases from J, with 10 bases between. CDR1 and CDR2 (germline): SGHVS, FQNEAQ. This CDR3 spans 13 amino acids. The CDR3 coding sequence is TGTGCCAGCAGCCGAACGGCTACCTACGAGCAGTACTTC. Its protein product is CASSRTATYEQYF.

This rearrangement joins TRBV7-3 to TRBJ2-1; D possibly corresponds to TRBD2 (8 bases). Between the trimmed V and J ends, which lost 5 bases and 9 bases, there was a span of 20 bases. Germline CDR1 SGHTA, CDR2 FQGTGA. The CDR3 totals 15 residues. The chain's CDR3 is CASSPIPGGGIEQFF. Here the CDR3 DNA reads TGTGCCAGCAGCCCGATCCCGGGAGGGGGCATTGAGCAGTTCTTC. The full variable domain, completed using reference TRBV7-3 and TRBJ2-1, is GAGVSQTPSNKVTEKGKYVELRCDPISGHTALYWYRQSLGQGPEFLIYFQGTGAADDSGLPNDRFFAVRPEGSVSTLKIQRTERGDSAVYLCASSPIPGGGIEQFFGPGTRLTVL.